The T cell receptor (beta chain) under discussion was sequenced for a study of naive and memory T cell subsets (dated by TCRdb to the late 2010s). About the full investigation: An open-source, UMI-based TCR alpha and beta sequencing pipeline was applied to sorted naive and memory peripheral blood T cell subsets. Complete agreement was observed between the functional CMV T cell responses and the IgG serology results. RNA was DNase-treated and reverse transcribed with TCR constant-region primers, mostly using SuperScript III.

General conclusions and limits of the study: A few larger clonotypes were present in naive repertoires, especially CD8 naive repertoires, and these clonotypes were possibly memory cells re-expressing CD45RA. RNA-based TCR counts may be affected by expression changes linked to T cell activation and differentiation. The repertoire findings for the naive and memory subsets could not be validated against a ground truth because none was available. TCR abundance followed a power law whose exponent differed between naive and memory subsets but was consistent across the three individuals. In both CD4 and CD8 cells, a rise in Gini index and a fall in Shannon and inverse Simpson diversity were observed from naive through CM, EM and EMRA. After error correction, only a single occurrence was seen for over 85% of naive TCR sequences, so much steeper abundance distributions were produced than in memory subsets. Single alpha or beta chain sequences, rather than paired alpha/beta receptors, were used to define clonotypes.

Turning to this clonotype: Its specific antigen is unknown. Per-base qualities were not stored, and no clone one base away is much larger.

Libraries came from UMI-ligation and nested PCR. An equimolar mix of two oligonucleotides covering both TRBC1 and TRBC2 was used as the beta constant-region primer. The ligated cDNA went through four rounds of PCR with nested alpha and beta constant-region primers together with the SP2 primer. A single-stranded oligonucleotide carrying the SP2 primer and a 12-nucleotide UMI was ligated to the 3' end of the cDNA by T4 RNA ligase 1. Incubation of the ligation reaction lasted about 19-24 hours at 16 degrees C. To avoid over-amplification, PCR2 was usually performed as a SYBR Green qPCR and halted once a predetermined threshold was reached. Agencourt AMPure XP magnetic beads were used for all purifications after the first. Libraries were quantified by Qubit and checked on a TapeStation, where a main peak was expected near 650 bp. Pooled libraries were sequenced on an Illumina MiSeq using v2 2x251 paired-end kits, and typically roughly 0.85-2.1 million reads were obtained per sample. Each sample library was pooled at approximately 3.7 nM, and about 5-7.5% PhiX was included to improve cluster recognition. From the authors' description of their analysis: FASTQ reads processed by Demultiplexor were assigned V and J genes by Decombinator through tag matching that tolerated a single base-pair mismatch. Collapsinator used UMIs to correct both sequencing errors and frequency errors arising from PCR heterogeneity. TCRs were translated and CDR3s were extracted from the conserved cysteine to the FGXG phenylalanine by CDR3Translator, with non-productive sequences being flagged. Gini, Shannon entropy and inverse Simpson indices were calculated on repertoires subsampled to equal numbers of UMI-defined TCRs. Within the linear range, a power law was fitted by maximum likelihood to the distributions of clonotype abundance. On one naive CD8 sample, the pipeline and MIGEC gave similar UMI counts, unique TCR numbers and clonal distributions. In one analysis, naive TCRs that were also found in any memory subset of the same donor were excluded from the naive repertoire. Repertoires were searched for around 7,300 CMV-associated CDR3 sequences compiled from VDJdb and a published dataset. TCRdb reprocessed the public reads (quality trimming at Q25 with fastp, clone calling with MiXCR) and kept in-frame beta chains. Rows with one shared CDR3 protein collapse into an entry with the most common genes and DNA. V and J calls and clone size were set by TCRdb, not the authors. This sample is represented by over 130,000 distinct CDR3 sequences; about a fifth of them were singletons. Clones ranked in the top ten supply roughly 0.6% of the sample.

TCR alpha and beta chain libraries were amplified separately from the second PCR step onward. CMV status of each donor was established by measuring IFNgamma production from CD4+ T cells after fresh PBMCs were stimulated overnight with CMV viral lysate. CD4 T cells were positively selected with Miltenyi beads, followed by positive selection of CD8 T cells from the CD4-negative fraction. After staining for CD3, CD4, CD8, CD45RA, CD27 and a live/dead dye, cells were sorted on a BD Aria II into four subsets based on CD45RA and CD27. Blood was obtained from a few healthy volunteers, and the blood from each volunteer was fractionated into CD4 and CD8 T cells and subsequently into four differentiation subsets. Around 120 ml of peripheral blood was collected from each donor, and PBMC were isolated by Ficoll-Paque PLUS density-gradient centrifugation. Sorted cells were lysed in RLT buffer, and RNA was extracted with a Qiagen RNeasy kit and stored at -80°C.

Sequencing was carried out using naive CD8+ T cells from blood. Read against the paper, the sample's cell subset or site label means: naive T cells, CD45RA high CD27+. The clonotype comes from a human donor in good health.

The nucleotides are TGTGCCAGCAGCGTAGAGGGAGCCTTATACAATGAGCAGTTCTTC. Its product reads: CASSVEGALYNEQFF. Recombination connected TRBV9 to TRBJ2-1; TRBD2 might be the D gene, on 5 matching bases. For CDR1 and CDR2, the germline V gene lists SGDLS and YYNGEE. V loses 0 bases, J loses 4 bases, and the germline ends lie 11 bases apart. Including cysteine and phenylalanine, the CDR3 has 15 amino acids. Of the read, only the CDR3 DNA is kept; its 45 bases are in frame from base 1.